This TCR beta chain was captured in a study of control samples from healthy donors and cancer patients. V was pared by 0 bases and J by 0 bases, with 4 bases between. Germline-derived CDR1 and CDR2 are SGDLS and YYNGEE. The CDR3 runs 13 residues. Profiling relied on immunoSEQ multiplex PCR, and the TCRdb table lists in-frame clones only, not all of them. This sample has about 140,000 clones, with around 88% found just once. This clone was detected a few times. Sequenced input: blood. The sequence came from a man aged 18 to 35 in good health. The chain combines TRBV9 with TRBJ2-7, with unresolved D. This CDR3 is CASSVGYSYEQYF. CDR3 bases: TGTGCCAGCAGCGTAGGCTACTCCTACGAGCAGTACTTC.